One sample yielded the 13 T cell receptor beta chains listed below, sequenced in a study of shared clonotypes between healthy human individuals. Sequencing was performed with immunoSEQ multiplex PCR; in TCRdb, only in-frame clones are kept and a portion is missing. This table has about 2,500,000 clones, approximately 92% appearing once. Source material: naive CD4+ T cells sorted from blood. Subset meaning: CD45RA+ positively selected. The origin of the receptors is a young man in good health.

The chain recombines TRBV20-1 with TRBJ1-4, with 7 bases matching TRBD1. Germline CDR1 and CDR2: DFQATT and SNEGSKA (reference sequence). This CDR3 has 11 amino acids. V was pared by 6 bases and J by 12 bases, with 7 bases of the junction left unmatched. The CDR3 is CSARDSSELFF. In DNA form, the CDR3 reads TGCAGTGCGCGGGACAGTTCTGAACTGTTTTTT.

V usage is TRBV4-3 and J usage is TRBJ2-1; TRBD2 matches at 15 bases. J gave up 3 bases and V 5 bases, and 2 bases lay outside the gene matches. This CDR3 has 16 residues. The V gene's germline CDR1 is LGHNA and CDR2 YSLEER. This CDR3 reads CASSKGLAGGYNEQFF. Here the CDR3 DNA reads TGCGCCAGCAGCAAGGGACTAGCGGGAGGCTACAATGAGCAGTTCTTC.

This clone is a singleton in its sample. V is TRBV7-9 and J is TRBJ2-1; 9 bases map to TRBD1. CDR1 is SEHNR and CDR2 is FQNEAQ in the germline V gene (reference sequence). CDR3 length: 18 residues. The ends lost 6 bases at V and 1 base at J; junction bases unmatched: 13. The CDR3 coding sequence is TGTGCCAGCAGATGGGGCCTAACAGGGGGCGAATCCTACAATGAGCAGTTCTTC. This encodes CASRWGLTGGESYNEQFF. Filled out from reference TRBV7-9 and TRBJ2-1, the complete variable domain reads DTGVSQNPRHKITKRGQNVTFRCDPISEHNRLYWYRQTLGQGPEFLTYFQNEAQLEKSRLLSDRFSAERPKGSFSTLEIQRTEQGDSAMYLCASRWGLTGGESYNEQFFGPGTRLTVL.

The V gene is TRBV18, the J gene TRBJ2-1; 7 positions match TRBD2. The V segment lost 3 bases and the J segment 0 bases; nucleotides outside the gene matches: 11. This CDR3 contains 18 residues. Germline CDR1 and CDR2: KGHSH and LQKENI. The CDR3 DNA sequence: TGTGCCAGCTCACCTTTTCCTAGCGGTTTGAGCTCCTACAATGAGCAGTTCTTC. Protein product: CASSPFPSGLSSYNEQFF.

The chain couples TRBV10-3 to TRBJ2-1; 12 positions match TRBD2. V lost 7 bases, J lost 2 bases, and 3 bases stayed unmatched. This CDR3 region has 15 residues. Germline V CDR1 and CDR2: ENHRY, SYGVKD. The DNA of the CDR3 is TGTGCCATCATGGCTAGCGGGGGGGCCTACAATGAGCAGTTCTTC. Translating it yields CAIMASGGAYNEQFF.

Written as DNA, the CDR3 is TGCAGCGTTGAACGTGACAGGACCACTGAAGCTTTCTTT. Translation gives CSVERDRTTEAFF. V gene TRBV29-1 combines with J gene TRBJ1-1; maybe TRBD1 (6 bases). This CDR3 region has 13 residues. Trimming removed 2 bases from V and 4 bases from J, with 11 bases in between. CDR1 is SQVTM, CDR2 ANQGSEA, per germline.

This sequence joins TRBV29-1 and TRBJ1-2; the D gene is possibly TRBD1 (5 bases). Germline loops: CDR1 SQVTM, CDR2 ANQGSEA. The CDR3 runs 12 residues. With 8 bases removed from V and 2 bases from J, the gap between germline ends came to 12 bases. In DNA, the CDR3 is TGCAGCATCGGTGACAGCAACTATGGCTACACCTTC. Translation: CSIGDSNYGYTF. The variable domain in full, with the rest retrieved from reference TRBV29-1 and TRBJ1-2, is SAVISQKPSRDICQRGTSLTIQCQVDSQVTMMFWYRQQPGQSLTLIATANQGSEATYESGFVIDKFPISRPNLTFSTLTVSNMSPEDSSIYLCSIGDSNYGYTFGSGTRLTVV.

About this clone: In the same sample, other DNA sequences code for this CDR3. The V and J genes are TRBV9 and TRBJ2-2; unclear D gene. V dropped 1 base and J dropped 1 base, with 5 bases sitting between them. The length of the CDR3 is 14 residues. Germline lookup yields CDR1 SGDLS and CDR2 YYNGEE. The CDR3 reads CASSVLQNTGELFF. CDR3 nucleotide sequence: TGTGCCAGCAGCGTACTCCAGAACACCGGGGAGCTGTTTTTT.

V usage is TRBV4-1 and J usage is TRBJ2-7; D ambiguous. The germline CDR1 and CDR2 sequences are MGHRA and YSYEKL. V lost 2 bases and J lost 0, with 5 bases in between. The CDR3 is 13 residues long. For the CDR3, the DNA is TGCGCCAGCAGCCAACCCAGCTCCTACGAGCAGTACTTC. This encodes CASSQPSSYEQYF.

V and J are TRBV10-3 and TRBJ2-5; TRBD2 might be the D (5 bases). V was cut by 6 bases and J by 5 bases, with 10 bases left in between. Germline V gene lookup returns CDR1 ENHRY and CDR2 SYGVKD. This CDR3 has 12 residues. DNA of the CDR3: TGTGCCATCAGCCAACCGGGGGAGACCCAGTACTTC. It codes for CAISQPGETQYF.

The table lists this clone with a count of one. The chain couples TRBV19 to TRBJ2-7; D is tentatively TRBD1 or TRBD2 (7 bases each). The ends were cut back, 5 bases at V and 0 bases at J, with 14 bases in the middle. The CDR3 has 15 residues. The germline CDR1 and CDR2 sequences are LNHDA and SQIVND (reference sequence). For the CDR3, the DNA is TGTGCCAGTAGTCCGGGGGGACAGCGCTCCTACGAGCAGTACTTC. It yields the protein CASSPGGQRSYEQYF.

The gene calls are TRBV7-9 and TRBJ2-7; TRBD1 is a possible D gene (6 bases). CDR3 length: 18 residues. V was cut by 2 bases and J by 6 bases, with 26 bases left in between. Germline CDR1 is SEHNR and CDR2 is FQNEAQ (reference sequence). The CDR3 reads CASSLYRLGQGRVSEQYF. CDR3 DNA sequence: TGTGCCAGCAGCTTATACCGCCTGGGGCAGGGGAGAGTTAGCGAGCAGTACTTC.

Only one count was recorded for this clone. The CDR3, as DNA: TGTGCCACCCGGTTCGAGGGGGCTTATGGCTACACCTTC. Its protein product is CATRFEGAYGYTF. The chain joins TRBV19 to TRBJ1-2; TRBD1 matches at 7 bases. The CDR3 length is 13 residues. The germline gives CDR1 LNHDA, CDR2 SQIVND (reference sequence). Trimming removed 10 bases from V and 5 bases from J; junction bases left unmatched: 10. The full variable domain, in which reference TRBV19 and TRBJ1-2 provide the parts outside the CDR3, is DGGITQSPKYLFRKEGQNVTLSCEQNLNHDAMYWYRQDPGQGLRLIYYSQIVNDFQKGDIAEGYSVSREKKESFPLTVTSAQKNPTAFYLCATRFEGAYGYTFGSGTRLTVV.